The entry below gives a single TCR beta chain sequence along with its context. The data belong to a study of blood T cell repertoires in COVID-19. Study as a whole: The cDNA or gDNA used as material had been derived from T cells, B-cell-depleted T cells, or PBMCs.

Original methodology: Reference gene primer amplification yielded estimated nucleated cell counts. Assay used: immunoSEQ multiplex PCR; TCRdb lists only in-frame clones, some missing. That table gives V, J and clone size, and the DNA gave D and trimming. This table holds around 94,000 clones, about 80% found once. Specimen: peripheral blood. The TCR comes from a man between 60 and 75 years old with acute or convalescent COVID-19.

The CDR3 sequence: CASSSSRGTEAFF. CDR3 nucleotide sequence: TGTGCCAGTAGTAGTTCCCGGGGGACTGAAGCTTTCTTT. The chain links TRBV19 to TRBJ1-1; possibly TRBD1 for D (5 bases). The CDR3 has 13 amino acids. V gave up 4 bases and J gave up 5 bases, with 11 bases separating them. Per germline, CDR1 LNHDA and CDR2 SQIVND (reference sequence).